This record looks at one T cell receptor (beta chain) sequence and its context. Distinct nucleotide sequences in the sample also encode this CDR3. Profiling relied on immunoSEQ multiplex PCR, and the TCRdb table lists in-frame clones only, not all of them. The sample contains 350,000 to 500,000 clones, more than 70% of which appear only once. V was cut by 3 bases and J by 7 bases, with 6 bases left in between. Germline assignment: CDR1 MNHEY and CDR2 SMNVEV (reference sequence). The CDR3 extends over 12 amino acids. These data originate in a study of blood T cell repertoires in COVID-19. The source material was PBMCs or T cells enriched from blood (not recorded which). This receptor was taken from a woman under 30 who had been exposed to COVID-19. V and J are TRBV27 and TRBJ1-4; TRBD1 might be the D (6 bases). The CDR3 nucleotides read TGTGCCAGCAGTTTCAGGGGTGAAAAACTGTTTTTT. Translated: CASSFRGEKLFF.